This T cell receptor (beta chain) was recorded in a study of CD8 T cells in ankylosing spondylitis. Whole-study results and caveats: Disease-linked clones reportedly showed significant enrichment in matched ankylosing spondylitis synovial fluid. CD8+ by phenotype, disease-linked clones were relatively rare in peripheral blood. Ankylosing spondylitis blood appeared to be characterized by a TCR beta motif of several highly homologous variants. Earlier work had already found some motif variants in reactive arthritis synovial fluid and blood.

Quantitative molecular-barcoded 5'-RACE generated the TCR beta libraries. One entry per CDR3 protein, called by TCRdb with MiXCR from the 5' RACE reads. The table records around 770,000 distinct CDR3 sequences, about 20% of them present only once. This CDR3 region has 14 residues. Germline values: CDR1 LGHNA, CDR2 YNFKEQ. The V and J ends lost 0 bases and 6 bases respectively, with 10 bases between them. At least ten counts were recorded for this clonotype. Its antigen is unidentified. Sequencing was performed on blood, either unsorted or a sorted T cell fraction (not recorded which). The rearrangement links TRBV4-2 to TRBJ2-3; TRBD2 is a possible D gene (5 bases). This receptor was identified in a male donor with ankylosing spondylitis. Here the CDR3 reads CASSQEGGYDTQYF. The CDR3 DNA sequence: TGTGCCAGCAGCCAAGAAGGAGGCTACGATACGCAGTATTTT.